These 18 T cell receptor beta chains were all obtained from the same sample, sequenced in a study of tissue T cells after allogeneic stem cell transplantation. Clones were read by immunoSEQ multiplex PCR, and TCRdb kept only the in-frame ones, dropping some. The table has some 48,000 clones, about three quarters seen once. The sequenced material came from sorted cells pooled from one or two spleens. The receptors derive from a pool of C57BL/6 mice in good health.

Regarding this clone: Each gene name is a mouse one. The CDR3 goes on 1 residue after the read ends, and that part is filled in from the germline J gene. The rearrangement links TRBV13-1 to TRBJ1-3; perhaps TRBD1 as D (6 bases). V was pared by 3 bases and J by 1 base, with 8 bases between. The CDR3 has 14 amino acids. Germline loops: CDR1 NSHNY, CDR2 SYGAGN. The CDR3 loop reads CASSVRGSGNTLYF. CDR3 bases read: TGTGCCAGCAGTGTCAGGGGCTCTGGAAATACGCTCTAT.

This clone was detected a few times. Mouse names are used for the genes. CDR3 sequence reads: CASSLDRSSYEQYF. Incomplete CDR3 DNA: TGTGCCAGCAGTTTAGACAGGAGCTCCTATGAACAGTAC. The chain combines TRBV15 with TRBJ2-7; perhaps TRBD1 as D (5 bases). The CDR3 end is not reached by the read, which stops 1 residue before it; the germline J gene fills it in. Trimming stripped 1 base from V and 0 bases from J, with 7 bases between. Germline loops: CDR1 SGHND, CDR2 FRSKSL. This CDR3 region has 14 residues. Using reference TRBV15 and TRBJ2-7 for the parts outside the CDR3, the full variable domain is DAGVTQTPRHEVAEKGQTIILKCEPVSGHNDLFWYRQTKIQGLELLSYFRSKSLMEDGGAFKDRFKAEMLNSSFSTLKIQPTEPKDSAVYLCASSLDRSSYEQYFGPGTRLTVL.

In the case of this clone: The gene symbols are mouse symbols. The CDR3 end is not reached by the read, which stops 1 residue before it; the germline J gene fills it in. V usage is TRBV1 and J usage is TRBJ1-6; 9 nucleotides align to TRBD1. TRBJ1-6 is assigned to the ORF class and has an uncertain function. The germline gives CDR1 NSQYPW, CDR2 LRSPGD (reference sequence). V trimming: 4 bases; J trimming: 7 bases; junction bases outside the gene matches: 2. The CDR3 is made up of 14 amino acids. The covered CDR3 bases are TGCACCTGCAGTGGGGACAGGGTCAATTCGCCCCTCTAC. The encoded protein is CTCSGDRVNSPLY. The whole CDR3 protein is CTCSGDRVNSPLYF.

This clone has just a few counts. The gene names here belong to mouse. The covered CDR3 bases are TGTGCCAGCACCCCGGGACTGGGGGGGCTGGAACAGTAC. Residues: CASTPGLGGLEQY. The whole CDR3 reads CASTPGLGGLEQYF. The chain is built from TRBV19 and TRBJ2-7; TRBD2 matches 14 bases. The read ends 1 residue early relative to the CDR3; the germline J gene fills the gap. Per germline, CDR1 FNHDT and CDR2 SITEND (reference sequence). V was clipped by 6 bases and J by 7 bases; unmatched bases: 6. This CDR3 region has 14 residues.

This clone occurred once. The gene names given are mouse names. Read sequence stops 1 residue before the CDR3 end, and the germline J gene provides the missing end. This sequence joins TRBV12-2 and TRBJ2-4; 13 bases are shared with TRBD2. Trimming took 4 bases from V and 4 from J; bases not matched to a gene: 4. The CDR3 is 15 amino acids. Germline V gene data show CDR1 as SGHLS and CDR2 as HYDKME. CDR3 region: CASSRDWGGKNTLYF. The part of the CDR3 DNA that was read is TGTGCCAGCTCCCGGGACTGGGGGGGAAAAAACACCTTGTAC.

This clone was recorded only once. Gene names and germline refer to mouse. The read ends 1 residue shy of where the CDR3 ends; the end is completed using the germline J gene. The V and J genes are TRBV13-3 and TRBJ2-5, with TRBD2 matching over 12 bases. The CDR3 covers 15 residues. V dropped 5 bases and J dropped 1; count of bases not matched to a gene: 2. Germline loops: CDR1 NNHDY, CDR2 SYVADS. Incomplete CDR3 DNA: TGTGCCAGCAGACGGGACTGGGGGGACCAAGACACCCAGTAC. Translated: CASRRDWGDQDTQY. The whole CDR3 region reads CASRRDWGDQDTQYF.

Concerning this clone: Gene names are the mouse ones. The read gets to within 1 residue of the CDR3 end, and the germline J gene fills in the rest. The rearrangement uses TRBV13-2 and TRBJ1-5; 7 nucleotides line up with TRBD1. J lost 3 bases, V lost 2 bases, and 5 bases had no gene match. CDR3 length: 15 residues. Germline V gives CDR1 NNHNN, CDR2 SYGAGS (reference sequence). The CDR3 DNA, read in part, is TGTGCCAGCGGTGACACAGGGGCGGGCAACCAGGCTCCGCTT. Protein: CASGDTGAGNQAPL. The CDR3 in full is CASGDTGAGNQAPLF.

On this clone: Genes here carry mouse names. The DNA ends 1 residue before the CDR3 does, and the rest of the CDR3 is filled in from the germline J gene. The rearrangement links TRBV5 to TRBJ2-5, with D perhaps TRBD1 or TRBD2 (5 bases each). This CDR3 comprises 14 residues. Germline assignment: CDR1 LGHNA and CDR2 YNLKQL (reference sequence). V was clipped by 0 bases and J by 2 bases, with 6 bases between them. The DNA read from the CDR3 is TGTGCCAGCAGCCAAGAGGGGACCCAAGACACCCAGTAC. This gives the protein CASSQEGTQDTQY. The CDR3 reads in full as CASSQEGTQDTQYF.

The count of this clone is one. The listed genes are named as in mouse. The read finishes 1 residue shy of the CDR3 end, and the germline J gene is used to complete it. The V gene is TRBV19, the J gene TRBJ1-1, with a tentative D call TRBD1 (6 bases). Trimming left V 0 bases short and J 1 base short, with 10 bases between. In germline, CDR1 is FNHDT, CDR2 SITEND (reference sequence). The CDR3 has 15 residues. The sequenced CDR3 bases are TGTGCCAGCAGTATAGAAGGGGGAGGGAACACAGAAGTCTTC. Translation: CASSIEGGGNTEVF. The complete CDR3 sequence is CASSIEGGGNTEVFF.

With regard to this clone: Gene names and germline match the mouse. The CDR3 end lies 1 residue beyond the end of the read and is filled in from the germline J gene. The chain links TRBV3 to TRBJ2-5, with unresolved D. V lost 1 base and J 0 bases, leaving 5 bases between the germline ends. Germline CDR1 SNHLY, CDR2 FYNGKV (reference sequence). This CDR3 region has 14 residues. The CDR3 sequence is CASSLGNNQDTQYF. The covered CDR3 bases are TGTGCCAGCAGCTTAGGGAATAACCAAGACACCCAGTAC.

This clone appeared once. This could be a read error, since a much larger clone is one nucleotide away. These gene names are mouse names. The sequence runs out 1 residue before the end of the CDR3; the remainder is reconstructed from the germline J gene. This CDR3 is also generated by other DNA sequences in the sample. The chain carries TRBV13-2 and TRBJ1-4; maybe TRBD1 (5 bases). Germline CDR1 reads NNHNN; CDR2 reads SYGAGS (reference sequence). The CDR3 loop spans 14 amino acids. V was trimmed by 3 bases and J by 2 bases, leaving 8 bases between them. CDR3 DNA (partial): TGTGCCAGCGGTGGGGGACGGTCCAACGAAAGATTATTT. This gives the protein CASGGGRSNERLF. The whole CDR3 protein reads CASGGGRSNERLFF.

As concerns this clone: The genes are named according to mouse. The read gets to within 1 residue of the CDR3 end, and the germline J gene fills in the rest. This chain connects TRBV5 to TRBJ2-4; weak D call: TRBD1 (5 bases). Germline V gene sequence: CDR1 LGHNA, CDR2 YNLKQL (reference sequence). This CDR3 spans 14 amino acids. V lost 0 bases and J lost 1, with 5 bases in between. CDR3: CASSQEQGQNTLYF. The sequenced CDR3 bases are TGTGCCAGCAGCCAAGAACAGGGTCAAAACACCTTGTAC.

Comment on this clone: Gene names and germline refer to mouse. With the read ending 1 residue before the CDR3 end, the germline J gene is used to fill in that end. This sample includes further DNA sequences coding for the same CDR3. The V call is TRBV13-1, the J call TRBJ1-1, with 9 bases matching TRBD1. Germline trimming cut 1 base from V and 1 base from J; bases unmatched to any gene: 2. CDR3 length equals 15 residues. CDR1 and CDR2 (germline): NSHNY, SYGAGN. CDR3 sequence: CASSDPGQGNTEVFF. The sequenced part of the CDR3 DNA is TGTGCCAGCAGTGATCCGGGACAGGGGAACACAGAAGTCTTC.

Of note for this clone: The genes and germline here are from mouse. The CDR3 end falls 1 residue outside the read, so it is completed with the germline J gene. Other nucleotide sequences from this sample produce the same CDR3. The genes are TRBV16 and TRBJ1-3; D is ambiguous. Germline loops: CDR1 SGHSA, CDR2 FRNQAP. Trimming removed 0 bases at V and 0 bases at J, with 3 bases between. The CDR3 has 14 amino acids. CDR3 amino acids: CASSLDNSGNTLYF. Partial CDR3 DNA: TGTGCAAGCAGCTTAGATAATTCTGGAAATACGCTCTAT.

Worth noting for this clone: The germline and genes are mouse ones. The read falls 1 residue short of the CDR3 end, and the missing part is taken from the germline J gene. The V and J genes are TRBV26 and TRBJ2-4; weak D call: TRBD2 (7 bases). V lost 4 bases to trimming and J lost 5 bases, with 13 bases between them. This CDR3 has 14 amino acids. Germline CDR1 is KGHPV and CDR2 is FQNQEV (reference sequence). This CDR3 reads CASSPGGRGNTLYF. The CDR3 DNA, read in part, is TGTGCCAGCAGTCCCGGGGGGCGCGGAAACACCTTGTAC. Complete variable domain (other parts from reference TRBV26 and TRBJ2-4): NSKVIQTPRYLVKGQGQKAKMRCIPEKGHPVVFWYQQNKNNEFKFLINFQNQEVLQQIDMTEKRFSAECPSNSPCSLEIQSSEAGDSALYLCASSPGGRGNTLYFGAGTRLSVL.

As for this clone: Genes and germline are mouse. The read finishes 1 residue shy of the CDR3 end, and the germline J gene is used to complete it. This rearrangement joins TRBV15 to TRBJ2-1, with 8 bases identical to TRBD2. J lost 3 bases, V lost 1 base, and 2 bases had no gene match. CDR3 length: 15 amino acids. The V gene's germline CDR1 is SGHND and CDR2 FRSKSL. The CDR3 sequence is CASSLGGGRYAEQFF. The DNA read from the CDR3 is TGTGCCAGCAGTTTAGGGGGGGGGCGCTATGCTGAGCAGTTC.

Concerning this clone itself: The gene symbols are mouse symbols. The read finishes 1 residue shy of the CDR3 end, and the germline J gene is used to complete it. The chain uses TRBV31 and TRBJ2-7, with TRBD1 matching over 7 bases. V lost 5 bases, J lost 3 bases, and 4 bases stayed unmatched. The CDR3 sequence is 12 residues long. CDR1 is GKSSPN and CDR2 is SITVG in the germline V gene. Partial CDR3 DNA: TGTGCCTGGGGGCGGGACAGCTATGAACAGTAC. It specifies CAWGRDSYEQY. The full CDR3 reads CAWGRDSYEQYF.

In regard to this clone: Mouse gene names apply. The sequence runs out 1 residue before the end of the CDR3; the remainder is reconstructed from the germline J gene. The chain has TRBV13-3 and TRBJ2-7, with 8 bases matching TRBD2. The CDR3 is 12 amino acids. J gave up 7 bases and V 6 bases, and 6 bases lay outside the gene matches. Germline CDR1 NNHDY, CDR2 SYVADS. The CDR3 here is CASNTGGREQYF. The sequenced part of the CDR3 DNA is TGTGCCAGCAACACTGGGGGCCGGGAACAGTAC.